These 2 T cell receptor beta chains originate from one sample sequenced in a study of blood T cells in healthy people across ages. A second about 7 to 12 cycle PCR used barcoded and J-beta primers. TCRdb re-called the 5' RACE reads through MiXCR, storing one row per CDR3 protein. The top ten clones hold over 10% of a sample with about 1.1 million distinct CDR3 sequences, under 40% of them seen once. The sequenced sample consisted of blood. The receptors were gathered from a man aged 18 to 29 in good health.

The chain couples TRBV9 to TRBJ1-4; D unclear. V lost 2 bases, J lost 2 bases, and 13 bases lay in between. The germline V gene has CDR1 SGDLS and CDR2 YYNGEE. There are 16 residues in the CDR3. CDR3 residues: CASSVGPAQTNEKLFF. The DNA for the CDR3 is TGTGCCAGCAGCGTCGGCCCGGCCCAGACTAATGAAAAACTGTTTTTT.

There are a few counts of this clonotype. The DNA for the CDR3 is TGCAGTGTTATAGAACCGGGTGGGTATGGCTACACCTTC. Its protein is CSVIEPGGYGYTF. The J gene is TRBJ1-2, the V gene TRBV20-1; D is unclear. Germline V gene sequence: CDR1 DFQATT, CDR2 SNEGSKA (reference sequence). The CDR3 is 13 amino acids. V gave up 7 bases and J gave up 5 bases, with 17 bases separating them.